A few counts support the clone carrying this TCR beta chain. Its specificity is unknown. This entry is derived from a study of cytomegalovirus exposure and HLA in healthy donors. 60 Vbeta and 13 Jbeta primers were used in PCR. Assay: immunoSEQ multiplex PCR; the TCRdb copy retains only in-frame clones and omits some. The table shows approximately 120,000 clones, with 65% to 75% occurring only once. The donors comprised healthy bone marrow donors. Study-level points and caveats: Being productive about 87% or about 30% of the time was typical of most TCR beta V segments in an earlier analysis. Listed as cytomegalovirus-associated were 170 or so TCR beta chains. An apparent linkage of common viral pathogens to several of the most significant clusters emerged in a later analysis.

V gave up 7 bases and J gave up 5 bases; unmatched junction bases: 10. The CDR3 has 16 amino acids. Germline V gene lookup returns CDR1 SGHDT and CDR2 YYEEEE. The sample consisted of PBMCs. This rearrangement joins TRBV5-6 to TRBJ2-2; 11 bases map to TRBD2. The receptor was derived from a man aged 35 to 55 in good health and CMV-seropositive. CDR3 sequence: CASRTSGRSGTGELFF. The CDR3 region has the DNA TGTGCCAGCCGAACTAGCGGGAGATCGGGAACCGGGGAGCTGTTTTTT.